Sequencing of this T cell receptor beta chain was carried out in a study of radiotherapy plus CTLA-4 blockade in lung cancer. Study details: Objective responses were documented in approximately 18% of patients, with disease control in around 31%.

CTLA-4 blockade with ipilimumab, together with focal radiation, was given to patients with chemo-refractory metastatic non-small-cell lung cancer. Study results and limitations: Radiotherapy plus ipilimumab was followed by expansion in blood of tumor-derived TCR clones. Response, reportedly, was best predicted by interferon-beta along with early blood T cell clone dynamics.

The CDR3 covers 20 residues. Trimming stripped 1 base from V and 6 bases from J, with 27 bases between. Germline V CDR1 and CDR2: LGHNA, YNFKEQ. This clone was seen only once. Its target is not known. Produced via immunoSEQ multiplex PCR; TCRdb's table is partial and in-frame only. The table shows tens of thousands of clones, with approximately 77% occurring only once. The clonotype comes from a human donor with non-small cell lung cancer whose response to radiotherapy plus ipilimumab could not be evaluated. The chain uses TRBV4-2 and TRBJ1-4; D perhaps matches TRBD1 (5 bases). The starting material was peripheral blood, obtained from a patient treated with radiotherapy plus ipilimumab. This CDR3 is CASSQVAGRSFATNYEKLFF. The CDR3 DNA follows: TGTGCCAGCAGCCAAGTGGCAGGGAGGTCGTTTGCAACTAATTATGAAAAACTGTTTTTT.